This T cell receptor beta chain was sequenced in a study of CD8 T cells in ankylosing spondylitis. Study results and limitations: Apparently characteristic of ankylosing spondylitis blood was a TCR beta motif (about 8 highly homologous variants). Within matched ankylosing spondylitis synovial fluid, disease-linked clones were reportedly significantly enriched.

On this clonotype itself: The antigen is undetermined.

One entry per CDR3 protein, called by TCRdb with MiXCR from the 5' RACE reads. The sample has some 840,000 distinct CDR3 sequences, approximately 12% seen once. With 1 base removed from V and 3 bases from J, the gap between germline ends came to 11 bases. CDR1 is LGHNA, CDR2 YNFKEQ, per germline. This CDR3 contains 15 residues. V is TRBV4-2 and J is TRBJ2-3; D is undetermined. The sample taken for sequencing was blood, either unsorted or a sorted T cell fraction (not recorded which). The origin of this receptor is a male donor with ankylosing spondylitis. This chain's CDR3 is CASSQGAARTDTQYF. The DNA of the CDR3 is TGTGCCAGCAGCCAAGGGGCTGCTAGGACAGATACGCAGTATTTT.